These T cell receptor beta chains were read from a single sample in a study of read filtering for tumor transcriptome and immune sequencing. Each CDR3 protein is one row after TCRdb ran MiXCR on the reads. The sample lists some 19,000 distinct CDR3 sequences, around 20% occurring once. Sequencing used a population of CD138-negative cells sorted from bone marrow. These TCRs come from a donor at least 40 years old with multiple myeloma. CDR3s include the opening cysteine and the closing phenylalanine or tryptophan. The D gene is left open where the match is weak. A clone size is listed for some rows: how often the clone was seen (once, few, many), or a class if it is expanded.

V gene: TRBV10-3
clone size: medium-sized
D gene: NA
CDR3 length: 12
J gene: TRBJ1-1
CDR3 DNA: TGTGCCATCAGTCCAGGGAACACTGAAGCTTTCTTT
CDR3 protein: CAISPGNTEAFF

V gene: TRBV29-1
clone size: few
D gene: NA
CDR3 length: 14
J gene: TRBJ2-2
CDR3 DNA: TGCAGCGTAGAGCGGAGCGCGAACACCGGGGAGCTGTTTTTT
CDR3 protein: CSVERSANTGELFF

V gene: TRBV10-2
clone size: few
D gene: NA
CDR3 length: 13
J gene: TRBJ1-2
CDR3 DNA: TGCGCCAGCAGTACGGGACTTCCCTATGGCTACACCTTC
CDR3 protein: CASSTGLPYGYTF

V gene: TRBV7-2
clone size: many
D gene: NA
CDR3 length: 14
J gene: TRBJ2-5
CDR3 DNA: TGTGCCAGCGGTGAGAGTCCGGGTGTTGAGACCCAGTACTTC
CDR3 protein: CASGESPGVETQYF

V gene: TRBV18
clone size: many
D gene: TRBD2
CDR3 length: 16
J gene: TRBJ2-7
CDR3 DNA: TGTGCCAGCTCACCACCGGGCCCTAGCGGGATTTACGAGCAGTACTTC
CDR3 protein: CASSPPGPSGIYEQYF

V gene: TRBV29-1
clone size: many
D gene: NA
CDR3 length: 12
J gene: TRBJ2-3
CDR3 DNA: TGCAGCGTTGGCAGGGGGGCAGATACGCAGTATTTT
CDR3 protein: CSVGRGADTQYF

V gene: TRBV5-1
clone size: few
D gene: NA
CDR3 length: 12
J gene: TRBJ2-7
CDR3 DNA: TGCGCCAGCAGTCGGGACAACGCCGAGCAGTACTTC
CDR3 protein: CASSRDNAEQYF

V gene: TRBV7-9
clone size: NA
D gene: NA
CDR3 length: 15
J gene: TRBJ2-1
CDR3 DNA: TGTGCCAGCAGCCCTGGCCTAGGAGAAAACAATGAGCAGTTCTTC
CDR3 protein: CASSPGLGENNEQFF

V gene: TRBV28
clone size: once
D gene: NA
CDR3 length: 12
J gene: TRBJ1-2
CDR3 DNA: TGTGCCAGCAGACGAACGGGTTATGGCTACACCTTC
CDR3 protein: CASRRTGYGYTF

V gene: TRBV29-1
clone size: few
D gene: NA
CDR3 length: 10
J gene: TRBJ1-1
CDR3 DNA: TGCAGCGTCGGGGACGCTGAAGCTTTCTTT
CDR3 protein: CSVGDAEAFF

V gene: TRBV9
clone size: many
D gene: TRBD1
CDR3 length: 15
J gene: TRBJ1-1
CDR3 DNA: TGTGCCAGCAGCATTCGGACAGGGGAGGGCACTGAAGCTTTCTTT
CDR3 protein: CASSIRTGEGTEAFF

V gene: TRBV7-2
clone size: medium-sized
D gene: TRBD1
CDR3 length: 13
J gene: TRBJ2-1
CDR3 DNA: TGTGCCAGCAGCGTAGACAGGGGCTATGAGCAGTTCTTC
CDR3 protein: CASSVDRGYEQFF

V gene: TRBV6-6
clone size: many
D gene: TRBD2
CDR3 length: 16
J gene: TRBJ2-7
CDR3 DNA: TGTGCCAGCAGTCCGGGGGGGGTAGCGGGAGGGTACGAGCAGTACTTC
CDR3 protein: CASSPGGVAGGYEQYF

V gene: TRBV28
clone size: medium-sized
D gene: NA
CDR3 length: 12
J gene: TRBJ2-1
CDR3 DNA: TGTGCCAGCCCATCACGAGGCTTTGAGCAGTTCTTC
CDR3 protein: CASPSRGFEQFF

V gene: TRBV4-3
clone size: NA
D gene: NA
CDR3 length: 14
J gene: TRBJ1-1
CDR3 DNA: TGCGCCAGCAGCCAAGATCTTGTGGGCACTGAAGCTTTCTTT
CDR3 protein: CASSQDLVGTEAFF

V gene: TRBV28
clone size: few
D gene: NA
CDR3 length: 13
J gene: TRBJ2-7
CDR3 DNA: TGTGCCAGCAGTTTCCGGACAAGACTAAAGCAGTACTTC
CDR3 protein: CASSFRTRLKQYF

V gene: TRBV11-2
clone size: many
D gene: TRBD1
CDR3 length: 17
J gene: TRBJ2-2
CDR3 DNA: TGTGCCAGCAGCTTAGAAACTGGGACAGGGGGGGCCGGGGAGCTGTTTTTT
CDR3 protein: CASSLETGTGGAGELFF

V gene: TRBV7-2
clone size: NA
D gene: TRBD2
CDR3 length: 15
J gene: TRBJ2-1
CDR3 DNA: TGTGCCAGCAGCTTAATGCCTAGCGGGGTTAGCGAGCGGTTCTTC
CDR3 protein: CASSLMPSGVSERFF

V gene: TRBV20-1
clone size: many
D gene: NA
CDR3 length: 13
J gene: TRBJ2-7
CDR3 DNA: TGCAGTGCTAGAGGGCAGGCTGTCTACGAGCAGTACTTC
CDR3 protein: CSARGQAVYEQYF

V gene: TRBV20-1
clone size: many
D gene: NA
CDR3 length: 13
J gene: TRBJ2-3
CDR3 DNA: TGCAGTGCTAGAGACCCGGGGGCAGATACGCAGTATTTT
CDR3 protein: CSARDPGADTQYF

V gene: TRBV29-1
clone size: many
D gene: NA
CDR3 length: 14
J gene: TRBJ2-7
CDR3 DNA: TGCAGCGTTGGGGGGGGGCAGGCGGGATACGAGCAGTACTTC
CDR3 protein: CSVGGGQAGYEQYF

V gene: TRBV4-1
clone size: few
D gene: TRBD2
CDR3 length: 16
J gene: TRBJ2-3
CDR3 DNA: TGCGCCAGCAGCCAACGACTAGCGGGGGCCCGGGATACGCAGTATTTT
CDR3 protein: CASSQRLAGARDTQYF

V gene: TRBV7-2
clone size: medium-sized
D gene: NA
CDR3 length: 17
J gene: TRBJ2-1
CDR3 DNA: TGTGCCAGCAGCTTCGGGGCGGGACCAGCTTCCTACAATGAGCAGTTCTTC
CDR3 protein: CASSFGAGPASYNEQFF

V gene: TRBV20-1
clone size: medium-sized
D gene: TRBD1
CDR3 length: 14
J gene: TRBJ1-1
CDR3 DNA: TGCAGTGCTAGAACCGGGACAGGGGTTACTGAAGCTTTCTTT
CDR3 protein: CSARTGTGVTEAFF

V gene: TRBV20-1
clone size: NA
D gene: NA
CDR3 length: 12
J gene: TRBJ2-3
CDR3 DNA: TGCAGTGTTGTCTGGGAGACAGATACGCAGTATTTT
CDR3 protein: CSVVWETDTQYF

V gene: TRBV20-1
clone size: few
D gene: TRBD2
CDR3 length: 14
J gene: TRBJ2-3
CDR3 DNA: TGCAGTGCTAGCGGGAGGGCCGGCACAGATACGCAGTATTTT
CDR3 protein: CSASGRAGTDTQYF

V gene: TRBV6-1
clone size: many
D gene: NA
CDR3 length: 17
J gene: TRBJ2-2
CDR3 DNA: TGTGCCAGCAGTGAATTGGGAAATAGGAAAATCACCGGGGAGCTGTTTTTT
CDR3 protein: CASSELGNRKITGELFF

V gene: TRBV5-1
clone size: many
D gene: NA
CDR3 length: 18
J gene: TRBJ1-3
CDR3 DNA: TGCGCCAGCAGCTTGGCCGGGGTAGCAACCAACTCTGGAAACACCATATATTTT
CDR3 protein: CASSLAGVATNSGNTIYF